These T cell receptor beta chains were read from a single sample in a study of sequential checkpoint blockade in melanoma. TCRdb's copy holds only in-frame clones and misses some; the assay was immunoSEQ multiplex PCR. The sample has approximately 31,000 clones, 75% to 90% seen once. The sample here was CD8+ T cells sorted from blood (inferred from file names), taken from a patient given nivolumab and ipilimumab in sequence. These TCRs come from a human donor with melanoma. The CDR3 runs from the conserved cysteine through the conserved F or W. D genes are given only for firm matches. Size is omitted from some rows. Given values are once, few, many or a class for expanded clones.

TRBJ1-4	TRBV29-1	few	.	TGCAGCGTTATTGACAGAAAAAATGAAAAACTGTTTTTT	CSVIDRKNEKLFF
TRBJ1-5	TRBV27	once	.	TGTGCCAGCAGTTTACTAGGAAATCAGGGAAATCAGCCCCAGCATTTT	CASSLLGNQGNQPQHF
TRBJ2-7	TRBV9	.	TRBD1	TGTGCCAGCAGCGTAGATGGGGCAGGGGGCGACTACGAGCAGTACTTC	CASSVDGAGGDYEQYF
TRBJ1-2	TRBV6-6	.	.	TGTGCCAGCCCGGCGGGGGAGGCTCCTAACTATGGCTACACCTTC	CASPAGEAPNYGYTF
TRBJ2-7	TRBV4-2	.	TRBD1	TGTGCCAGCAGCCACACAGGGGGGAAGACCTCCTACGAGCAGTACTTC	CASSHTGGKTSYEQYF
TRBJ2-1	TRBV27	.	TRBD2	TGTGCCAGCAGTGTGCGGGGGGGCTACAATGAGCAGTTCTTC	CASSVRGGYNEQFF
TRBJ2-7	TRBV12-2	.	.	TGTGCAAGTCGCTTACTCGGACAGGGCGGGACCTACGAGCAGTACTTC	CASRLLGQGGTYEQYF
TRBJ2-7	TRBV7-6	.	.	TGTGCCAGCAGCTTAAGGGGGATGGGGTCCTACGAGCAGTACTTC	CASSLRGMGSYEQYF
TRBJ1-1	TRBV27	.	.	TGTGCCAGCAGTTTGCGTTTTCAAAGGGAGTTGAACACTGAAGCTTTCTTT	CASSLRFQRELNTEAFF
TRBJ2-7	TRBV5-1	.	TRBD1	TGCGCCAGCAGCTTCGGGCAGGGGGCTTTCTACGAGCAGTACTTC	CASSFGQGAFYEQYF
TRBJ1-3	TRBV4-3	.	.	TGCGCCAGCAGCCAAGAATTAGGACTCAGAGAAGACACCATATATTTT	CASSQELGLREDTIYF
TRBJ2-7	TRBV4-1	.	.	TGCGCCAGCAGCCAAGGGCGGGACTTAACCTACGAGCAGTACTTC	CASSQGRDLTYEQYF
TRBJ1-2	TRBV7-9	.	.	TGTGCCAGCAGCTTAAGTCGGGGATTGGGCTATGGCTACACCTTC	CASSLSRGLGYGYTF
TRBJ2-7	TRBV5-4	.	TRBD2	TGTGCCAGCAGCGATGGACTAGCGTCCGAGCAGTACTTC	CASSDGLASEQYF
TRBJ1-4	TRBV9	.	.	TGTGCCAGCAGCGGCAAAGCCAGGCGTGAAAAACTGTTTTTT	CASSGKARREKLFF
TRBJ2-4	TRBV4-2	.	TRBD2	TGTGCCAGCAGCCAAGCGGGGGGTCAAAACATTCAGTACTTC	CASSQAGGQNIQYF
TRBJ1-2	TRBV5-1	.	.	TGCGCCAGCAGCTTGGACCCAGGGGCTAACTATGGCTACACCTTC	CASSLDPGANYGYTF
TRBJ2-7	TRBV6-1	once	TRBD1	TGTGCCAGCGGCGGACAGGGGGCTTCCTACGAGCAGTACTTC	CASGGQGASYEQYF
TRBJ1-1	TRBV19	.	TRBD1	TGTGCCAGTAGGGACAGGGGGCTTGAAGCTTTCTTT	CASRDRGLEAFF
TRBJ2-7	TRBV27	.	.	TGTGCCAGCAGTTTATCGCTAGTTTTAACAGGGAAGGAGCAGTACTTC	CASSLSLVLTGKEQYF
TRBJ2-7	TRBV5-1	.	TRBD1	TGCGCCAGCAGCTTGGCCCGGGACAGGAGCTCCTACGAGCAGTACTTC	CASSLARDRSSYEQYF
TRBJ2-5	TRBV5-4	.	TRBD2	TGTGCCAGCAGCTTGGCTGCACTAGCGGGGGAAGAGACCCAGTACTTC	CASSLAALAGEETQYF
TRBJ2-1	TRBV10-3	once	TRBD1	TGTGCCATCAGTGATTCGGGGACAGGGGTTCCCGGTGAGCAGTTCTTC	CAISDSGTGVPGEQFF
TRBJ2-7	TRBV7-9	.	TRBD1	TGTGCCAGCAGCCCGGGACAGGGCCACGAGCAGTACTTC	CASSPGQGHEQYF
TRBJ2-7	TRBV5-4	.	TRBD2	TGTGCCAGCAGACGGGAGGGTAACGAGCAGTACTTC	CASRREGNEQYF
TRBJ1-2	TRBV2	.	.	TGTGCCAGCTTCCCCGCGACAGGTATTGGCTACACCTTC	CASFPATGIGYTF
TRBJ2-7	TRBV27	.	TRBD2	TGTGCCAGCAGTTTATCGACAGGGACTAGCGGGAGCCACGAGCAGTACTTC	CASSLSTGTSGSHEQYF
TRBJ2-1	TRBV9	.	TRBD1	TGTGCCAGCAGCCCACAGACAGGGAGAAGCTCCTACAATGAGCAGTTCTTC	CASSPQTGRSSYNEQFF
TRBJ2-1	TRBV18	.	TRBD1	TGTGCCAGCCATTTGACAGGGGAATTCGATGAGCAGTTCTTC	CASHLTGEFDEQFF
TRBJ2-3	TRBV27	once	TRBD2	TGTGCCAGCAGTTTCCGGACTAGCGGGAAAAACACAGATACGCAGTATTTT	CASSFRTSGKNTDTQYF
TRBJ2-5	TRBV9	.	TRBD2	TGTGCCAGCAGCGTAACTAATCGACTAGCGGGGGGACAAGAGACCCAGTACTTC	CASSVTNRLAGGQETQYF
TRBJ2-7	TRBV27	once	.	TGTGCCAGCAGGACACTAGTCCCCTACGAGCAGTACTTC	CASRTLVPYEQYF
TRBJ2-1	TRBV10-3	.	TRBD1	TGTGCCATCAGTGATCCCCCGGGACAGATTAATGAGCAGTTCTTC	CAISDPPGQINEQFF